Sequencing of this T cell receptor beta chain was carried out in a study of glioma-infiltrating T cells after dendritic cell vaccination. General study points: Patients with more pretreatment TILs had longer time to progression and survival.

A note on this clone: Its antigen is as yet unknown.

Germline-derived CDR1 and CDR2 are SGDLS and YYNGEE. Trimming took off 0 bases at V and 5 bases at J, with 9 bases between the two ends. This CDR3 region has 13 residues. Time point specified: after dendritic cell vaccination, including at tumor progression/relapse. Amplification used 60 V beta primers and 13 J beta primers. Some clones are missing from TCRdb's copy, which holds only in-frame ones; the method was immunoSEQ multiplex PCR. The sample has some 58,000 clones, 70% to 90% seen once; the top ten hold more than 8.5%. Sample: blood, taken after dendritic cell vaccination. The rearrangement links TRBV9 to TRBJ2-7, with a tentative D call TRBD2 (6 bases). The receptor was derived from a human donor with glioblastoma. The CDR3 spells CASSVGGVDEQYF. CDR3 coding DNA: TGTGCCAGCAGCGTAGGGGGGGTGGACGAGCAGTACTTC.